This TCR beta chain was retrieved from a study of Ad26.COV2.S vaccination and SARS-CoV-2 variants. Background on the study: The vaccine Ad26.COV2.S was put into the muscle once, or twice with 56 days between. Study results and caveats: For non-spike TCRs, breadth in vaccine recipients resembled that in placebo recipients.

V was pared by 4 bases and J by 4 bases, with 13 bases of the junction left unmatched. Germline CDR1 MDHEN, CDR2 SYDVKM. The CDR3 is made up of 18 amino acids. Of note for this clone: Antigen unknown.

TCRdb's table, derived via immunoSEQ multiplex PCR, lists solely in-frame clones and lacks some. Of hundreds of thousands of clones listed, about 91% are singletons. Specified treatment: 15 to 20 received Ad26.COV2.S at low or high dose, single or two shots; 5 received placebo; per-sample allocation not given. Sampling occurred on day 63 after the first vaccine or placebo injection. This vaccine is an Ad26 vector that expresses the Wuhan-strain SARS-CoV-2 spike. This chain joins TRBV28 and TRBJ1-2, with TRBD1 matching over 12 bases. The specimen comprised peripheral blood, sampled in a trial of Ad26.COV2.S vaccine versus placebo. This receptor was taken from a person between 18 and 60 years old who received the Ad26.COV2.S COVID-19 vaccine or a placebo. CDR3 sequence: CASSWYGSGTGGPYGYTF. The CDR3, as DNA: TGTGCCAGCAGTTGGTATGGGTCTGGGACAGGGGGCCCCTATGGCTACACCTTC.